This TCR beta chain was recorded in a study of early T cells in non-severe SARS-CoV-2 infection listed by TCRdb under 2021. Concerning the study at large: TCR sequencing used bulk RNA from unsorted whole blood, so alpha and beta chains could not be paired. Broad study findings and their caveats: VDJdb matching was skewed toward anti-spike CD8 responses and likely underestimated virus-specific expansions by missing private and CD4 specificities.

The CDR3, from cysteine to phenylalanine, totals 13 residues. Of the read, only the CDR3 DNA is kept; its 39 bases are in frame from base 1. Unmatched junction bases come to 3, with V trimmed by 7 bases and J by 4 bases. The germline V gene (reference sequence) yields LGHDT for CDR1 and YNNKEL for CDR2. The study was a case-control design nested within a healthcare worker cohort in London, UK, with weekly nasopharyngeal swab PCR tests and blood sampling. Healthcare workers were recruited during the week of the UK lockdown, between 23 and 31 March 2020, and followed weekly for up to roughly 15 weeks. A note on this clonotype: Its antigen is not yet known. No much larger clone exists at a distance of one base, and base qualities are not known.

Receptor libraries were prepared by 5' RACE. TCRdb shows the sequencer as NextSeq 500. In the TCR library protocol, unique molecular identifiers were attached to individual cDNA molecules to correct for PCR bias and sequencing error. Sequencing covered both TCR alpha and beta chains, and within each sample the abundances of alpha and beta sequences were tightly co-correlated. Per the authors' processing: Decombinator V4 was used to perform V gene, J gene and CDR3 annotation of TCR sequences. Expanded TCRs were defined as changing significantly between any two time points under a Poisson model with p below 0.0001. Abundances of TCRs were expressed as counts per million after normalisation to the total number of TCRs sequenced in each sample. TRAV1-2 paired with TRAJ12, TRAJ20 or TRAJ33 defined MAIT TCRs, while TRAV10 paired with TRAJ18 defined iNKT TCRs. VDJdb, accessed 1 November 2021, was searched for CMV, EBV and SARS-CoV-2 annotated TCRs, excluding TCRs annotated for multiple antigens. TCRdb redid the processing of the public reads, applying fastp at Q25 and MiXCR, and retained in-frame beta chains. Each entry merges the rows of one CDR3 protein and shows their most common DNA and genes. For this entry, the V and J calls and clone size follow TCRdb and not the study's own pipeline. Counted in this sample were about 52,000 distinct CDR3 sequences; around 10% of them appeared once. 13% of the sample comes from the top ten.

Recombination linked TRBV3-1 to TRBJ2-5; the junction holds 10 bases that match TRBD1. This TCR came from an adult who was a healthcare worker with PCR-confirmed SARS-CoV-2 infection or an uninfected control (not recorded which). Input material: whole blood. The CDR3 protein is CASTRTGGETQYF. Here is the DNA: TGTGCCAGCACCAGGACAGGGGGAGAGACCCAGTACTTC.